What follows are 3 T cell receptor beta chains derived from one specimen sequenced in a study of human T cells and chemical hapten exposure. TCRdb called the RACE reads again in MiXCR, with one record for every CDR3 protein. Of approximately 80,000 distinct CDR3 sequences listed, over 9.5% are singletons. The sample's time point: patch test 2, 6 weeks after DPC sensitization. Treatment noted: therapeutic diphenylcyclopropenone sensitization with weekly scalp DPC. The input for sequencing was whole blood, taken in connection with sensitization to the hapten diphenylcyclopropenone (DPC). The receptors derive from a woman in her forties or fifties with alopecia areata. Some clones in this sample may be carry-over from other donors' samples.

V usage is TRBV7-9 and J usage is TRBJ2-1; 7 nucleotides match TRBD1. The length of the CDR3 is 17 residues. V was pared by 4 bases and J by 7 bases, with 16 bases of the junction left unmatched. The germline CDR1 and CDR2 sequences are SEHNR and FQNEAQ (reference sequence). In DNA form, the CDR3 reads TGTGCCAGCAGCTCGGCCCGGACAGGCGCTGGACCTAATGAGCAGTTCTTC. As protein: CASSSARTGAGPNEQFF. Supplemented by reference TRBV7-9 and TRBJ2-1, the full variable domain reads DTGVSQNPRHKITKRGQNVTFRCDPISEHNRLYWYRQTLGQGPEFLTYFQNEAQLEKSRLLSDRFSAERPKGSFSTLEIQRTEQGDSAMYLCASSSARTGAGPNEQFFGPGTRLTVL.

This clonotype came up many times. The chain has TRBV20-1 and TRBJ2-7; D ambiguous. The V end was cut by 4 bases, the J end by 6 bases, with 10 bases between. Germline CDR1 and CDR2: DFQATT and SNEGSKA (reference sequence). This CDR3 has 11 amino acids. For the CDR3, the DNA is TGCAGTGCTAAAGGGCCGGGCGAGCAGTACTTC. Protein: CSAKGPGEQYF.

This clonotype showed up just a few times. The chain is built from TRBV6-1 and TRBJ1-4; 7 bases align to TRBD1. This CDR3 is built from 14 residues. With V trimmed by 1 base and J by 8 bases, 4 bases remained unmatched. Germline CDR1 MNHNS, CDR2 SASEGT. DNA of the CDR3: TGTGCCAGCAGTGAAGACAGGGGTTGGGAAAAACTGTTTTTT. Residues: CASSEDRGWEKLFF.